The T cell receptor (beta chain) described here comes from a study of shared clonotypes between healthy human individuals. Study details: Three plates each covered CD4 naive and memory; CD8 naive two, CD8 memory one.

Comment on this clone: Its antigen is unknown.

Naive CD8 isolation took CD45RO-negative cells positively selected for CCR7 and excluded terminally differentiated effector memory CD45RA+ cells. Profiling relied on immunoSEQ multiplex PCR, and the TCRdb table lists in-frame clones only, not all of them. The sample comprises about 2.1 million clones, roughly 91% of which are singletons, and 1.7% rests with the top ten. The CDR3 contains 12 residues. The germline CDR1 and CDR2 sequences are PRHDT and FYEKMQ (reference sequence). The V and J ends lost 5 bases and 8 bases respectively, with 9 bases between them. Whole-study findings and limits: Generation probabilities of non-shared clonotypes were lower (relative to those shared by all four donors). Memory subsets generally showed smaller estimated richness than naive subsets did.

The TCR originated in a man aged 18 to 30 in good health. Some clones in this sample may be carry-over from other donors' samples. What was sequenced was naive CD8+ T cells from PBMCs. The gene calls are TRBV13 and TRBJ2-2, with D perhaps matching TRBD1 (5 bases). The CDR3, as DNA: TGTGCCAGCAGCCCCAGGGTAGGGGAGCTGTTTTTT. Amino acids: CASSPRVGELFF. The full variable domain, in which reference TRBV13 and TRBJ2-2 provide the parts outside the CDR3, is AAGVIQSPRHLIKEKRETATLKCYPIPRHDTVYWYQQGPGQDPQFLISFYEKMQSDKGSIPDRFSAQQFSDYHSELNMSSLELGDSALYFCASSPRVGELFFGEGSRLTVL.